This TCR beta chain stems from a study of blood T cells in healthy people across ages. This clonotype was recorded a few times. The second PCR ran about 7 to 12 cycles with a sample-barcoded 5' primer and J-beta primers. MiXCR, applied by TCRdb to the 5' RACE reads, yields one record per CDR3 protein. The sample lists 800,000 to 950,000 distinct CDR3 sequences, about 28% occurring once. The extraction recovered at least 5 micrograms of total RNA per sample. The CDR3 is 15 residues long. Germline assignment: CDR1 SGHAT and CDR2 FQNNGV. Trimming stripped 5 bases from V and 6 bases from J, with 16 bases between. These data also formed part of another study, on T cells of mothers and their children.

The V and J genes are TRBV11-2 and TRBJ1-4, with D maybe TRBD1 (6 bases). This clonotype was obtained from a woman between 40 and 55 years old in good health. The sequencing input was blood. This CDR3 is CASSQRGRGDEKLFF. DNA of the CDR3: TGTGCCAGCAGCCAGAGGGGGAGAGGGGATGAAAAACTGTTTTTT. The variable domain in full, completed from reference TRBV11-2 and TRBJ1-4, reads EAGVAQSPRYKIIEKRQSVAFWCNPISGHATLYWYQQILGQGPKLLIQFQNNGVVDDSQLPKDRFSAERLKGVDSTLKIQPAKLEDSAVYLCASSQRGRGDEKLFFGSGTQLSVL.